This section outlines one T cell receptor beta chain sequence together with its context. CDR1 is LNHDA and CDR2 is SQIVND in the germline V gene (reference sequence). V lost 6 bases, J lost 8 bases, and 9 bases stayed unmatched. The length of the CDR3 is 13 residues. The assay was immunoSEQ multiplex PCR, and TCRdb's table has in-frame clones only and misses some. The sample consists of 210,000 or so clones, 84% of them appearing once. This entry is derived from a study of blood T cell repertoires in COVID-19. V and J are TRBV19 and TRBJ1-2; 7 positions agree with TRBD1. The sequence was obtained from a woman of 80 years or more with COVID-19, enrolled during active disease. The sequenced material came from peripheral blood. The CDR3 nucleotides read TGTGCCAGTAGCGGGACAGCTGCTTGGGGCTACACCTTC. It is translated as CASSGTAAWGYTF.